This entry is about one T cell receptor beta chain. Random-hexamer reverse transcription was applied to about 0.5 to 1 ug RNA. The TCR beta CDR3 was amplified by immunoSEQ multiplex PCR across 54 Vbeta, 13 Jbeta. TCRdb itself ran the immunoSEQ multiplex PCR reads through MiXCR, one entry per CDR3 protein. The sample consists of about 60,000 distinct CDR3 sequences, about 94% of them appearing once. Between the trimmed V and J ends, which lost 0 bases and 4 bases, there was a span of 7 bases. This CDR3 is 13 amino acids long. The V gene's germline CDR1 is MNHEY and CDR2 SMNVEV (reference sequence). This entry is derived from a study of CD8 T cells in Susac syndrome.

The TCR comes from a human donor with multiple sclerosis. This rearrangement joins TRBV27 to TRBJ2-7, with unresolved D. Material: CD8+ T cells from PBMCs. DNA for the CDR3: TGTGCCAGCAGTTTATCAATGAATTACGAGCAGTACTTC. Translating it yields CASSLSMNYEQYF.